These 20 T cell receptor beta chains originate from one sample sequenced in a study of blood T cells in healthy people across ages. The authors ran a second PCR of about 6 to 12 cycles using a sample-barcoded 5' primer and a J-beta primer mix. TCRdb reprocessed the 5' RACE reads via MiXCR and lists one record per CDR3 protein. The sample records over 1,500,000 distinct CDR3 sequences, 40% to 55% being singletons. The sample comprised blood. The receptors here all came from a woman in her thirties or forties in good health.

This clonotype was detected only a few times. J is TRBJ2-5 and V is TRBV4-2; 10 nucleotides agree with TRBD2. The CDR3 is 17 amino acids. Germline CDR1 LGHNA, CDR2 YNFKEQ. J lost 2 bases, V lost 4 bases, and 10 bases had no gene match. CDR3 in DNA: TGTGCCAGCAGCCCATCCAGCGGGGGGGTTGGACAAGAGACCCAGTACTTC. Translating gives CASSPSSGGVGQETQYF.

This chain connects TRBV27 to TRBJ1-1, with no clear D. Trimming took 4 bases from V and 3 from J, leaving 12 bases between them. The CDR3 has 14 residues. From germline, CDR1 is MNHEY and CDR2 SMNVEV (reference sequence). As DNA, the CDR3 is TGTGCCAGCAGTTCTAATCCGTTGGACACTGAAGCTTTCTTT. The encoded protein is CASSSNPLDTEAFF.

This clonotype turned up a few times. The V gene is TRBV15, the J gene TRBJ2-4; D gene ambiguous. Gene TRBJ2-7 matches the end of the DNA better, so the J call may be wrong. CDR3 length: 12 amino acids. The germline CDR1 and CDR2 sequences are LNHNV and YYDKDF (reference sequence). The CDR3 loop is CATSPKSYEQYF. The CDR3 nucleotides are TGTGCCACCAGCCCCAAGAGCTACGAGCAGTACTTC.

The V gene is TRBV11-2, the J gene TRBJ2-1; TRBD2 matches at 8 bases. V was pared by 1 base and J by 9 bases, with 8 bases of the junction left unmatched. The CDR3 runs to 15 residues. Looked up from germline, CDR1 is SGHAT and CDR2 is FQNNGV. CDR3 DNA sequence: TGTGCCAGCAGCTTAGTTGCGGGGGGAATCTTTGAGCAGTTCTTC. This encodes CASSLVAGGIFEQFF. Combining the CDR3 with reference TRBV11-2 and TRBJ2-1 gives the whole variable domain EAGVAQSPRYKIIEKRQSVAFWCNPISGHATLYWYQQILGQGPKLLIQFQNNGVVDDSQLPKDRFSAERLKGVDSTLKIQPAKLEDSAVYLCASSLVAGGIFEQFFGPGTRLTVL.

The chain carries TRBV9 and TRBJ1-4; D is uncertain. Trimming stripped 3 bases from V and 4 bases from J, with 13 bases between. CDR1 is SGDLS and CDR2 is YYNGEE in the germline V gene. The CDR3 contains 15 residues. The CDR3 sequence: CASSESPGLNEKLFF. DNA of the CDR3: TGTGCCAGCAGCGAAAGCCCAGGCCTTAATGAAAAACTGTTTTTT.

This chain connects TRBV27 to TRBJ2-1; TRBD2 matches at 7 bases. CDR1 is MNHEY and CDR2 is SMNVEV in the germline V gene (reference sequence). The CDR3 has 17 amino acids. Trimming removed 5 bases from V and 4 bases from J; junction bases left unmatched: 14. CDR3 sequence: CASSPPGGSVSYNEQFF. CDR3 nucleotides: TGTGCCAGCAGTCCCCCTGGCGGGAGCGTATCTTACAATGAGCAGTTCTTC.

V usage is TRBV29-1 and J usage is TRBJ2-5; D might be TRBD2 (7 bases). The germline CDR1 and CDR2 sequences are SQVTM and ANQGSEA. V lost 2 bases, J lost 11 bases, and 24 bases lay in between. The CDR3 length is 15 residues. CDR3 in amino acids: CSVEPRGGKRGEQYF. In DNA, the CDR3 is TGCAGCGTTGAACCCCGCGGGGGCAAACGGGGAGAGCAGTACTTC.

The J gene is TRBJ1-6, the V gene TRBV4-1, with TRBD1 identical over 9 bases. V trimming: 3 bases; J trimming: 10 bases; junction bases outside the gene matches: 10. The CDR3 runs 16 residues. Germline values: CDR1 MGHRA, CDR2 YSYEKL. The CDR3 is CASSHQGQGFASPLHF. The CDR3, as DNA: TGCGCCAGCAGCCACCAGGGACAGGGCTTCGCCTCACCCCTCCACTTT.

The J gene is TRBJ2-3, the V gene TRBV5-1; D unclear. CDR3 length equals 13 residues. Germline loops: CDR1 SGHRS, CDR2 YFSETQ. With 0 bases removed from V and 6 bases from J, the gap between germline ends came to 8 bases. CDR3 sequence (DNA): TGCGCCAGCAGCTTGGGCTCCCACGATACGCAGTATTTT. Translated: CASSLGSHDTQYF.

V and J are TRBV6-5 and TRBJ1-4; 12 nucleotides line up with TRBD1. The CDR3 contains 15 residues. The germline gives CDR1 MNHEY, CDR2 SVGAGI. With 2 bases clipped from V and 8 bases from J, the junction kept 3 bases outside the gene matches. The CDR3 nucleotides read TGTGCCAGCAGTTACATAGGGACAGGGGGCGAAAAACTGTTTTTT. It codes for CASSYIGTGGEKLFF.

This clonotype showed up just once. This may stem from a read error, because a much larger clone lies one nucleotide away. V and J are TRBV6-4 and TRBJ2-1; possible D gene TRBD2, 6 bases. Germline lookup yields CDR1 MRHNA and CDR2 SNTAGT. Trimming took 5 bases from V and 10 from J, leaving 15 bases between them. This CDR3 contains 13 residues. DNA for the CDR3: TGTGCCAGCAGTAACGGCGGGATTAACGAGCAGTTCTTC. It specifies CASSNGGINEQFF.

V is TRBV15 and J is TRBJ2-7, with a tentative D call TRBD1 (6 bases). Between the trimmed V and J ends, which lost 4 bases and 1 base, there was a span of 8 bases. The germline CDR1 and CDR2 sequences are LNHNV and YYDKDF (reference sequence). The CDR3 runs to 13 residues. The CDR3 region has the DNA TGTGCCACCAGCAAGGACAGATCCTACGAGCAGTACTTC. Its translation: CATSKDRSYEQYF.

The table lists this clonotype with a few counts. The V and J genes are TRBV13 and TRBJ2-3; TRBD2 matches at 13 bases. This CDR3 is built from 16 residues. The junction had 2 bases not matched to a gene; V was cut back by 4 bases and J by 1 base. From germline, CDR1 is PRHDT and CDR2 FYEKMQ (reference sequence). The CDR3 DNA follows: TGTGCCAGCAGCTACGGGACTAGCGGGGGCACAGATACGCAGTATTTT. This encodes CASSYGTSGGTDTQYF.

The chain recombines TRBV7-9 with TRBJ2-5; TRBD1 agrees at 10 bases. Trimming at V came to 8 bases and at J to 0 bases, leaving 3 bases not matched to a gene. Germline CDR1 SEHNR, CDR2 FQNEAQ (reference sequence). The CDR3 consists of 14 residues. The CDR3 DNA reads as TGTGCCAGCGGACAGGGGGAGTACCAAGAGACCCAGTACTTC. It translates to CASGQGEYQETQYF.

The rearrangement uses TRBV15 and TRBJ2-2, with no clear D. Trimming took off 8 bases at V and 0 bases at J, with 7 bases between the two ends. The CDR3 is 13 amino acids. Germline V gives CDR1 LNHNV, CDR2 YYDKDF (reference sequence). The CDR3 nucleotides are TGTGCCACCTCCCTCTCGAACACCGGGGAGCTGTTTTTT. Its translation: CATSLSNTGELFF.

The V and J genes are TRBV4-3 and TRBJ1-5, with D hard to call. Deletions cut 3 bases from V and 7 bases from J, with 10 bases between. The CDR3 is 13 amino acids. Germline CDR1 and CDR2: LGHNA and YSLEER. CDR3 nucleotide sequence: TGCGCCAGCAGCCAGGTGGTTGGGCAGCCCCAGCATTTT. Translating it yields CASSQVVGQPQHF.

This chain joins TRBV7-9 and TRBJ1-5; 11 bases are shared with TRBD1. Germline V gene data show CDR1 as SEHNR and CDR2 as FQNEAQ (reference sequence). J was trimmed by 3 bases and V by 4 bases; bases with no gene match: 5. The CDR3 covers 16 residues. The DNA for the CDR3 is TGTGCCAGCAGCTCGGGACAGGGGGGATACAATCAGCCCCAGCATTTT. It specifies CASSSGQGGYNQPQHF.

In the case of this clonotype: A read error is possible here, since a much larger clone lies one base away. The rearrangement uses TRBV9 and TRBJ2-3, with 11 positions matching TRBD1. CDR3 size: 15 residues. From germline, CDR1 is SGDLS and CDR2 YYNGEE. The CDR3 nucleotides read TGTGCCAGCAGCCCCCGGACAGGGGGCGCAGATGCGCAGTATTTT. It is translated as CASSPRTGGADAQYF. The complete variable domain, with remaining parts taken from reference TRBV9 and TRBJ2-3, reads DSGVTQTPKHLITATGQRVTLRCSPRSGDLSVYWYQQSLDQGLQFLIQYYNGEERAKGNILERFSAQQFPDLHSELNLSSLELGDSALYFCASSPRTGGADAQYFGPGTRLTVL.

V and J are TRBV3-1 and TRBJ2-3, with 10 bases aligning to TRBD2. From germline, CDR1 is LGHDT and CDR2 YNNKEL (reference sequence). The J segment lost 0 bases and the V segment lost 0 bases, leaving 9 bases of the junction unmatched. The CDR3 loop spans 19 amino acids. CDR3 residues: CASSQDGLAGALSTDTQYF. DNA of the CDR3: TGTGCCAGCAGCCAAGATGGCCTAGCGGGGGCTTTAAGCACAGATACGCAGTATTTT.

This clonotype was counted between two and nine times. The CDR3 sequence is CASSLDGRGTGGTDTQYF. DNA of the CDR3: TGTGCCAGCAGCTTAGACGGAAGGGGAACAGGGGGGACAGATACGCAGTATTTT. The chain recombines TRBV7-3 with TRBJ2-3; TRBD1 matches at 8 bases. The CDR3 covers 18 residues. The V gene's germline CDR1 is SGHTA and CDR2 FQGTGA. V dropped 2 bases and J dropped 3; count of bases not matched to a gene: 13.